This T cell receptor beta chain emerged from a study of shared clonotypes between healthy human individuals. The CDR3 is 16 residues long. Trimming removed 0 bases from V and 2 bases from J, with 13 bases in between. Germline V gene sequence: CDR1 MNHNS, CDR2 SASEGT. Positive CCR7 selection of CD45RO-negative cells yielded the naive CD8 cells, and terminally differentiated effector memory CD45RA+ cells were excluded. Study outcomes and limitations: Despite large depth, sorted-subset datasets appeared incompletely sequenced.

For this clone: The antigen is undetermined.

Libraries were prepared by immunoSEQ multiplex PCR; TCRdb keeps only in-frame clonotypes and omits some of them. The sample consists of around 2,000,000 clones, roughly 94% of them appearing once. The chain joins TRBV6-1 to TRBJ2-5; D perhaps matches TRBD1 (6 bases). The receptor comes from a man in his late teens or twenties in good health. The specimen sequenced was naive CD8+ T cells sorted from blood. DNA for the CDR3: TGTGCCAGCAGTGAAGCCAGGGGCGTGTTACAAGAGACCCAGTACTTC. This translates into CASSEARGVLQETQYF.